Listed below are T cell receptor beta chains from one sample, sequenced in a study of T cell changes during pregnancy in multiple sclerosis. Method: immunoSEQ multiplex PCR; TCRdb's copy keeps in-frame clones and lacks some. In the table there are 35,000 to 50,000 clones, 88% of which are singletons. This material consisted of CD4+ T cells from peripheral blood mononuclear cells, taken in the second trimester of pregnancy. Every receptor here comes from a female donor with multiple sclerosis, enrolled in a pregnancy study. Both conserved end residues are trimmed from each CDR3. Each record gives: J gene, V gene, CDR3 protein.

>TRBJ1-2|TRBV28
ASSPWGQPLADGYT
>TRBJ1-2|TRBV29-1
SVEDGPQGLSGYT
>TRBJ2-1|TRBV2
ASSLTSGSNEQF
>TRBJ2-7|TRBV4-3
ASSRGQFNYEQY
>TRBJ2-3|TRBV4-1
ASSQDFGLAGGRGDTQY
>TRBJ2-2|TRBV7-8
ASSQRSGFVAGELF
>TRBJ1-4|TRBV6-1
ASGAKGSF
>TRBJ2-2|TRBV19
ASMDLANTGELF
>TRBJ1-5|TRBV6-1
ASNYPRTANQPQH
>TRBJ1-5|TRBV10-3
AISEEIGNQPQH
>TRBJ2-7|TRBV5-1
ASSPGSFSYEQY